The 18 T cell receptor beta chains presented below share a single source sample, sequenced in a study of T cell repertoires in cytomegalovirus infection (dated by TCRdb to the late 2010s). The sequencer listed for this sample is Illumina HiSeq 1500. The public reads were reprocessed in TCRdb via fastp at Q25 and MiXCR, keeping in-frame beta chains. Rows with one shared CDR3 protein collapse into an entry with the most common genes and DNA. A total of fewer than 400,000 distinct CDR3 sequences appear in this sample, 15% to 20% of them only once. Approximately 10% of the sample belongs to the ten largest clones. The sequenced material came from PBMCs. These receptors were obtained from a human donor in good health (CMV status not recorded). Some clones in this sample may be carry-over from other donors' samples.

The table lists this clonotype with a few counts. The gene calls are TRBV7-2 and TRBJ1-6; no firm D call. Between the trimmed V and J ends, which lost 4 bases and 12 bases, there was a span of 13 bases. This CDR3 is built from 13 residues. The germline gives CDR1 SGHTA, CDR2 FQGNSA. CDR3 sequence: CASSSDALIPLHF. As DNA, the CDR3 is TGTGCCAGCAGCTCGGACGCCCTGATACCCCTCCACTTT.

A few counts support this clonotype. This chain links TRBV11-2 with TRBJ1-2; possibly TRBD1 for D (5 bases). Germline V gene lookup returns CDR1 SGHAT and CDR2 FQNNGV. V lost 4 bases, J lost 3 bases, and 15 bases lay in between. The CDR3 is 15 residues long. The CDR3 DNA is TGTGCCAGCAGCTCCATGTGGGGAGGGGACTATGGCTACACCTTC. Encoded protein: CASSSMWGGDYGYTF.

Many counts were recorded for this clonotype. The chain has TRBV6-1 and TRBJ1-1, with TRBD1 matching over 9 bases. Germline-derived CDR1 and CDR2 are MNHNS and SASEGT. The junction had 8 bases not matched to a gene; V was cut back by 7 bases and J by 5 bases. The CDR3 has 14 residues. The CDR3 region is CASTRQGVETEAFF. DNA for the CDR3: TGTGCCAGCACCCGACAGGGGGTCGAAACTGAAGCTTTCTTT.

The chain has TRBV6-2 or TRBV6-3 and TRBJ1-6; D gene ambiguous. Germline V gives CDR1 MNHEY, CDR2 SVGEGT. Between the trimmed V and J ends, which lost 2 bases and 9 bases, there was a span of 11 bases. The CDR3 totals 14 residues. CDR3 sequence (DNA): TGTGCCAGCAGTTACGCACCTAGGGCTTCACCCCTCCACTTT. Translation: CASSYAPRASPLHF.

This clonotype was observed many times. CDR3 in amino acids: CASSLESGSSYNEQFF. For the CDR3, the DNA is TGTGCCAGCAGCTTAGAGAGCGGGAGCTCCTACAATGAGCAGTTCTTC. The chain has TRBV7-8 and TRBJ2-1, with 8 bases lining up with TRBD2. The CDR3 is made up of 16 amino acids. V was pared by 1 base and J by 0 bases, with 2 bases of the junction left unmatched. The germline CDR1 and CDR2 sequences are SGHVS and FQNEAQ.

Notes on this clonotype: With a much larger clone just one base away, this may be a read error. J is TRBJ2-1 and V is TRBV19; weak D call: TRBD2 (6 bases). The germline V gene has CDR1 LNHDA and CDR2 SQIVND (reference sequence). This CDR3 contains 16 residues. The CDR3 here is CAGSMVGGLITNEQFF. CDR3 bases: TGTGCCGGTAGTATGGTCGGGGGATTGATTACGAATGAGCAGTTCTTC.

This clonotype was seen more than once but under ten times. The V gene is TRBV2, the J gene TRBJ2-7, with D unclear. CDR1 is SNHLY and CDR2 is FYNNEI in the germline V gene. This CDR3 has 14 residues. V lost 7 bases to trimming and J lost 5 bases, with 18 bases between them. The CDR3 nucleotides are TGTGCCAGCACCCTAAGGTTCGGGTTTCACGAGCAGTACTTC. The encoded protein is CASTLRFGFHEQYF.

This chain uses TRBV5-1 with TRBJ2-7; D is ambiguous. The ends were cut back, 0 bases at V and 6 bases at J, with 16 bases in the middle. This CDR3 is built from 15 residues. Looked up from germline, CDR1 is SGHRS and CDR2 is YFSETQ. CDR3 protein: CASSLEGAAPFEQYF. In nucleotides, the CDR3 is TGCGCCAGCAGCTTGGAGGGCGCGGCTCCATTCGAGCAGTACTTC.

V and J are TRBV20-1 and TRBJ1-1; no clear D gene. The CDR3 covers 14 residues. Germline CDR1 is DFQATT and CDR2 is SNEGSKA (reference sequence). Trimming cost V 0 bases and J 1 base, with 9 bases left between them. CDR3 in DNA: TGCAGTGCTAGAGATTGGGAAGGGAACACTGAAGCTTTCTTT. It is translated as CSARDWEGNTEAFF.

The CDR3 coding sequence is TGTGCCAGCAGCAGGGCGTGGACACCGAACACTGAAGCTTTCTTT. Translating gives CASSRAWTPNTEAFF. The rearrangement joins TRBV5-4 to TRBJ1-1; possible D gene TRBD1, 5 bases. From germline, CDR1 is SGHNT and CDR2 YYREEE (reference sequence). The CDR3 sequence is 15 residues long. Between the trimmed V and J ends, which lost 4 bases and 1 base, there was a span of 14 bases.

The chain couples TRBV18 to TRBJ1-5; 10 positions agree with TRBD1. Germline lookup yields CDR1 KGHSH and CDR2 LQKENI. V trimming: 6 bases; J trimming: 9 bases; junction bases outside the gene matches: 17. This CDR3 is 17 amino acids long. The CDR3: CASSQGQGKSVPRPQHF. The CDR3 DNA sequence: TGTGCCAGCTCGCAGGGACAGGGGAAATCCGTCCCGCGGCCCCAGCATTTT.

This clonotype was seen a handful of times. This chain joins TRBV5-1 and TRBJ2-3; D remains ambiguous. The CDR3 extends over 14 amino acids. V lost 1 base to trimming and J lost 0 bases, with 6 bases between them. Germline V CDR1 and CDR2: SGHRS, YFSETQ. The CDR3 region is CASSLFISTDTQYF. CDR3 DNA: TGCGCCAGCAGCTTGTTTATTAGCACAGATACGCAGTATTTT.

The table lists this clonotype with many counts. The V call is TRBV4-1, the J call TRBJ2-6, with D tentatively TRBD1 (5 bases). The CDR3 is 17 residues long. Trimming cost V 0 bases and J 4 bases, with 13 bases left between them. Per germline, CDR1 MGHRA and CDR2 YSYEKL. CDR3 in amino acids: CASSQDSSGAGANVLTF. CDR3 nucleotides: TGCGCCAGCAGCCAAGATTCCAGTGGGGCCGGGGCCAACGTCCTGACTTTC.

There are a few counts of this clonotype. The chain employs TRBV3-1 and TRBJ1-5; 7 bases fit TRBD1. The CDR3 totals 19 residues. Germline-derived CDR1 and CDR2 are LGHDT and YNNKEL (reference sequence). The J segment lost 5 bases and the V segment lost 1 base, leaving 17 bases of the junction unmatched. The CDR3 sequence is CASSQVFRIARGSDQPQHF. The DNA of the CDR3 is TGTGCCAGCAGCCAAGTCTTCCGTATTGCCAGGGGGTCAGATCAGCCCCAGCATTTT.

This rearrangement joins TRBV18 to TRBJ1-1; 10 bases are a match to TRBD1. Trimming at V came to 3 bases and at J to 0 bases, leaving 4 bases not matched to a gene. Germline V lookup: CDR1 KGHSH, CDR2 LQKENI. This CDR3 contains 16 residues. The CDR3 loop is CASSPRTGGMNTEAFF. The CDR3 DNA is TGTGCCAGCTCACCCCGGACAGGGGGTATGAACACTGAAGCTTTCTTT. Using reference TRBV18 and TRBJ1-1 for the parts outside the CDR3, the full variable domain is NAGVMQNPRHLVRRRGQEARLRCSPMKGHSHVYWYRQLPEEGLKFMVYLQKENIIDESGMPKERFSAEFPKEGPSILRIQQVVRGDSAAYFCASSPRTGGMNTEAFFGQGTRLTVV.

The chain is built from TRBV12-3 or TRBV12-4 and TRBJ1-2; no clear D gene. V lost 2 bases, J lost 4 bases, and 5 bases lay in between. The CDR3 sequence is 12 residues long. The CDR3 nucleotides are TGTGCCAGCAGTTTACAGATCTATGGCTACACCTTC. Amino acids: CASSLQIYGYTF.

This clonotype was seen many times. The rearrangement uses TRBV7-2 and TRBJ2-2; D gene unclear. The length of the CDR3 is 14 residues. Germline V gives CDR1 SGHTA, CDR2 FQGNSA. Trimming removed 5 bases from V and 1 base from J, with 8 bases in between. Written as DNA, the CDR3 is TGTGCCAGCAGCCCCATCGGGAACACCGGGGAGCTGTTTTTT. The encoded protein is CASSPIGNTGELFF.

The chain carries TRBV29-1 and TRBJ2-7; 10 bases align to TRBD2. CDR1 and CDR2 from the germline V gene are SQVTM and ANQGSEA. Trimming removed 2 bases from V and 3 bases from J; junction bases left unmatched: 1. The CDR3 has 13 amino acids. The CDR3 DNA follows: TGCAGCGTTGAACTAGCGGGGGTCTACGAGCAGTACTTC. It encodes CSVELAGVYEQYF.